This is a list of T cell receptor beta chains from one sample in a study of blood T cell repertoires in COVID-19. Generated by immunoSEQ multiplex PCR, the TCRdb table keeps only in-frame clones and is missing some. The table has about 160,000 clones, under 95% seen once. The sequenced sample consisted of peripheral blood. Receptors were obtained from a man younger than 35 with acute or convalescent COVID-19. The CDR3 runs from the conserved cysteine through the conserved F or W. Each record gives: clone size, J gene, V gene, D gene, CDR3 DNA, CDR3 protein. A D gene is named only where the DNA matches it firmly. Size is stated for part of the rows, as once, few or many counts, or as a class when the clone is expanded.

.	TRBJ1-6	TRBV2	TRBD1	TGTGCCAGCACCCCGGCAGGGGGCAGCTCCTATAATTCACCCCTCCACTTT	CASTPAGGSSYNSPLHF
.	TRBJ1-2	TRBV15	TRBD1	TGTGCCACCAGCTGTCGACAGGGGTACGACTATGGCTACACCTTC	CATSCRQGYDYGYTF
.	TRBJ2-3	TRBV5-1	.	TGCGCCAGCATTGGACGGGGTAGCACAGATACGCAGTATTTT	CASIGRGSTDTQYF
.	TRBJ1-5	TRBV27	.	TGTGCCAGCAGTTTGTCAGGGGAAATTCAGCCCCAGCATTTT	CASSLSGEIQPQHF
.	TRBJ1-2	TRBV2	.	TGTGCCGTGGTGGGGGACATCGGCTATGGCTACACCTTC	CAVVGDIGYGYTF
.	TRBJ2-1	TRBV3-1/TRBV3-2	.	TGTGCCAGCAGCCGCATAGAGAGCTCCTACAATGAGCAGTTCTTC	CASSRIESSYNEQFF
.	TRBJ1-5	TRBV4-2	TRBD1	TGTGCCAGCAGCCAAGATACAGGGGGCAGACAGCCCCAGCATTTT	CASSQDTGGRQPQHF
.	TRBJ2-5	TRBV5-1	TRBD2	TGCGCCAGCGGGGCTAGCGGGGGGGCTGCTGAGACCCAGTACTTC	CASGASGGAAETQYF
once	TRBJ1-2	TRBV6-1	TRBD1	TGTGCCAGCCGTGAGGGGGCAAGTGGCTACACCTTC	CASREGASGYTF
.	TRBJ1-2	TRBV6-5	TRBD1	TGTGCTTCACAGGGGGGAACGGGCTACACCTTC	CASQGGTGYTF
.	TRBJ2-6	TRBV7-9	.	TGTGCCAGCAGCTTCACAGCTGGGGCCAACGTCCTGACTTTC	CASSFTAGANVLTF
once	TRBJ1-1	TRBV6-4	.	TGTGCCAGCAGTTGGGACACGAACACTGAAGCTTTCTTT	CASSWDTNTEAFF
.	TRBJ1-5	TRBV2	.	TGTGCCAGCAGTGGGGCAGGGTCGGTAGTTCAGCCCCAGCATTTT	CASSGAGSVVQPQHF
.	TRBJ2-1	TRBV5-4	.	TGTGCCAGCAGCCCCACAGGGAGCTACAATGAGCAGTTCTTC	CASSPTGSYNEQFF
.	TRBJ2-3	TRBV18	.	TGTGCCAGCTCACCCGACAGCCTTTCTAGCACAGATACGCAGTATTTT	CASSPDSLSSTDTQYF
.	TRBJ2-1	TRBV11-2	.	TGTGCCAACCTAGCTAGAGGTTACAATGAGCAGTTCTTC	CANLARGYNEQFF
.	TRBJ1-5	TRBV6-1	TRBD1	TGTGCCAGCAGTGCTCTCAGGACAGGGGGAGCGGCAAGCAATCAGCCCCAGCATTTT	CASSALRTGGAASNQPQHF
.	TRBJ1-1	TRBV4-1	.	TGCGCCAGCAGCCAAGATTCGAGGCCCCACACTGAAGCTTTCTTT	CASSQDSRPHTEAFF
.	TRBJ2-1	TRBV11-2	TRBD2	TGTGCCAGCAGCTTGGGGGGGTTTCAGGATGAGCAGTTCTTC	CASSLGGFQDEQFF
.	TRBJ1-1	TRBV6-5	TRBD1	TGTGCCAGCAGCAAAGAAAGCACAGGGGGGAGGGCTTTCTTT	CASSKESTGGRAFF
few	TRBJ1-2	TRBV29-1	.	TGCAGCGTTGAGGGCCGGAACTATGGCTACACCTTC	CSVEGRNYGYTF
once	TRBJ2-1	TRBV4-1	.	TGCGCCAGCAGCCCGTCATTCAGGTCAAGCTCCTACAATGAGCAGTTCTTC	CASSPSFRSSSYNEQFF
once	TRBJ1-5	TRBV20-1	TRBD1	TGCAGTGCTAGTCGTCAGGGGGCGAAGAGCAATCAGCCCCAGCATTTT	CSASRQGAKSNQPQHF
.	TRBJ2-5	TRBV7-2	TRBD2	TGTGCCAGCAGCCGCGCTCTAGCGGTCCAAGAGACCCAGTACTTC	CASSRALAVQETQYF
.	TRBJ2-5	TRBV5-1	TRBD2	TGCGCCAGCAGCTCGGGACTAGCGGGAGTGTACCAAGAGACCCAGTACTTC	CASSSGLAGVYQETQYF
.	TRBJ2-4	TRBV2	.	TGTGCCAGCAGTGAACAAGCAGGGGTTAAATCTAAAAACATTCAGTACTTC	CASSEQAGVKSKNIQYF
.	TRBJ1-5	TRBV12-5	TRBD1	TGTGCTAGTGGTTTGGTAACAGGGGGGATCAAACCCCAGCATTTT	CASGLVTGGIKPQHF